A single T cell receptor (beta chain) is shown here with its context. Original handling: Estimation of nucleated cell counts relied on the amplification of reference gene primers. TCRdb's copy holds only in-frame clones and misses some; the assay was immunoSEQ multiplex PCR. V, J and clone size derive from that table, while D and trimming were established from the DNA sequence. The sample includes 110,000 or so clones, approximately 81% of them seen just once. This sample is part of a study of blood T cell repertoires in COVID-19. Study-wide context: Samples taken during acute and convalescent COVID-19 were collected in the United States, Italy and Spain.

The germline gives CDR1 SGHNT, CDR2 YYREEE (reference sequence). This CDR3 region has 17 residues. V shed 5 bases and J 2 bases; nucleotides not matched to a gene: 14. This clonotype was sampled from a man over 45 with acute or convalescent COVID-19. The chain couples TRBV5-4 to TRBJ1-2; 8 nucleotides align to TRBD1. Sequencing input: peripheral blood. The CDR3 nucleotides read TGTGCCAGCAGTTCTCAGGGGGCAATTTTGGTGAACTATGGCTACACCTTC. It yields the protein CASSSQGAILVNYGYTF.